This T cell receptor beta chain was obtained from a study of control samples from healthy donors and cancer patients. The CDR3 has 14 residues. Germline lookup yields CDR1 SGHTA and CDR2 FQGTGA. Trimming took 4 bases from V and 0 from J, leaving 9 bases between them. Profiling relied on immunoSEQ multiplex PCR, and the TCRdb table lists in-frame clones only, not all of them. The sample has about 170,000 clones, 75% to 95% seen once. The sequenced sample consisted of blood. V gene TRBV7-3 combines with J gene TRBJ1-1; maybe TRBD1 (6 bases). The clonotype was recovered from a woman younger than 45 in good health. DNA of the CDR3: TGTGCCAGCAGCTCCGGACAGATGAACACTGAAGCTTTCTTT. Protein product: CASSSGQMNTEAFF.